Following are 14 T cell receptor beta chains from one sample sequenced in a study of vaccination and CD4 T cells after COVID-19. These TCRs are of unknown antigen specificity. Oncomine TCR Beta short-read sequencing was applied to DNA from cultured CD4+ T cells. MiXCR, applied by TCRdb to the PCR reads, yields one record per CDR3 protein. This table holds over 9,500 distinct CDR3 sequences, 44% found once. Specified treatment: approximately 10-day PBMC culture with coronavirus spike peptide pools or control peptides (ViraFEST assay). The sample taken for sequencing was CD4+ T cells from blood, cultured in vitro. These receptors originate from a human donor who had recovered from COVID-19.

The chain is built from TRBV6-1 and TRBJ1-6, with D uncertain. In germline, CDR1 is MNHNS, CDR2 SASEGT. This CDR3 comprises 17 residues. V gave up 3 bases and J gave up 1 base, with 13 bases separating them. Written as DNA, the CDR3 is TGTGCCAGCAGTGATCCTATTCGGCAGTCCTATAATTCACCCCTCCACTTT. It codes for CASSDPIRQSYNSPLHF.

This chain links TRBV20-1 with TRBJ2-5, with 10 bases aligning to TRBD2. V lost 1 base, J lost 4 bases, and 12 bases stayed unmatched. The germline V gene encodes CDR1 DFQATT and CDR2 SNEGSKA (reference sequence). The CDR3 is made up of 17 amino acids. The CDR3 loop reads CSARASSGGAHGETQYF. CDR3 nucleotide sequence: TGCAGTGCTAGAGCTAGCAGCGGGGGGGCTCATGGAGAGACCCAGTACTTC.

This clonotype is classed as medium-sized. The rearrangement uses TRBV6-1 and TRBJ1-2; 8 bases are shared with TRBD1. The V segment lost 6 bases and the J segment 6 bases; nucleotides outside the gene matches: 15. Germline CDR1 MNHNS, CDR2 SASEGT. This CDR3 has 16 residues. The CDR3 here is CASRTTGGAKTNGYTF. The DNA for the CDR3 is TGTGCCAGCAGGACTACAGGGGGGGCGAAGACCAATGGCTACACCTTC.

The chain carries TRBV7-2 and TRBJ1-1, with no clear D. The V and J ends lost 5 bases and 5 bases respectively, with 21 bases between them. The CDR3 length is 16 residues. Germline lookup yields CDR1 SGHTA and CDR2 FQGNSA. In nucleotides, the CDR3 is TGTGCCAGCAGCCCCAGCGGTGGCGGGGTATGGACTGAAGCTTTCTTT. Translating gives CASSPSGGGVWTEAFF. Together with reference TRBV7-2 and TRBJ1-1, the CDR3 gives the full variable domain: GAGVSQSPSNKVTEKGKDVELRCDPISGHTALYWYRQSLGQGLEFLIYFQGNSAPDKSGLPSDRFSAERTGGSVSTLTIQRTQQEDSAVYLCASSPSGGGVWTEAFFGQGTRLTVV.

This chain connects TRBV20-1 to TRBJ2-5; maybe TRBD1 (5 bases). Trimming took off 6 bases at V and 0 bases at J, with 17 bases between the two ends. The CDR3 has 15 amino acids. Germline-derived CDR1 and CDR2 are DFQATT and SNEGSKA (reference sequence). The CDR3: CSAQGEEPHQETQYF. The CDR3 bases are TGCAGTGCCCAAGGGGAAGAACCCCACCAAGAGACCCAGTACTTC.

This sequence joins TRBV4-1 and TRBJ2-7, with D maybe TRBD2 (6 bases). The CDR3 spans 14 residues. CDR1 MGHRA and CDR2 YSYEKL come from the germline V gene. V was cut by 0 bases and J by 2 bases, with 8 bases left in between. The CDR3 loop is CASSQDGGPYEQYF. Written as DNA, the CDR3 is TGCGCCAGCAGCCAAGACGGGGGTCCCTACGAGCAGTACTTC.

V and J are TRBV5-1 and TRBJ2-6, with unresolved D. Germline CDR1 and CDR2: SGHRS and YFSETQ. This CDR3 spans 16 amino acids. The V and J ends lost 4 bases and 4 bases respectively, with 15 bases between them. The CDR3 region is CASSQWGFGGANVLTF. CDR3 sequence (DNA): TGCGCCAGCAGCCAATGGGGATTCGGCGGGGCCAACGTCCTGACTTTC.

The rearrangement joins TRBV6-1 to TRBJ2-1; 11 positions match TRBD1. Germline V gene data show CDR1 as MNHNS and CDR2 as SASEGT. CDR3 length: 15 residues. V lost 6 bases, J lost 9 bases, and 10 bases stayed unmatched. CDR3: CASRERTGGRGEQFF. The CDR3 DNA is TGTGCCAGCAGGGAAAGGACAGGGGGCCGGGGTGAGCAGTTCTTC.

This clonotype was observed a handful of times. The chain recombines TRBV6-4 with TRBJ1-5; TRBD1 agrees at 8 bases. This CDR3 has 14 residues. V shed 5 bases, J shed 8 bases, and the junction held 8 bases outside the gene matches. Germline values: CDR1 MRHNA, CDR2 SNTAGT. The CDR3 DNA sequence: TGTGCCAGCAGTATCCGGACAGGGAGTAAGCCCCAGCATTTT. It translates to CASSIRTGSKPQHF.

This chain connects TRBV5-4 to TRBJ1-2, with D possibly matching TRBD1 (6 bases). The CDR3 has 13 residues. V was cut by 1 base and J by 8 bases, with 12 bases left in between. Germline CDR1 reads SGHNT; CDR2 reads YYREEE (reference sequence). Here the CDR3 reads CASSLMGARGYTF. The CDR3 DNA is TGTGCCAGCAGCTTGATGGGGGCGCGAGGCTACACCTTC.

The rearrangement uses TRBV4-3 and TRBJ2-1, with D unresolved. The CDR3 spans 15 residues. Deletions cut 4 bases from V and 0 bases from J, with 10 bases between. Germline V CDR1 and CDR2: LGHNA, YSLEER. The CDR3 sequence: CASSLSSSSYNEQFF. CDR3 DNA: TGCGCCAGCAGCCTCTCCTCGAGCTCCTACAATGAGCAGTTCTTC.

This clonotype was counted a few times. This chain connects TRBV5-1 to TRBJ2-2; either TRBD1 or TRBD2 may supply D (6 bases each). This CDR3 has 16 amino acids. Germline assignment: CDR1 SGHRS and CDR2 YFSETQ. V was pared by 2 bases and J by 1 base, with 12 bases between. This CDR3 is CASSLPGALNTGELFF. CDR3 nucleotides: TGCGCCAGCAGCTTACCGGGGGCCTTGAACACCGGGGAGCTGTTTTTT.

This clonotype was seen a few times. The DNA for the CDR3 is TGCGCCAGCAGCCAAGTAGGTAGTCAGGAGCTGTTTTTT. Its translation is CASSQVGSQELFF. The J gene is TRBJ2-2, the V gene TRBV4-3, with D unclear. CDR1 is LGHNA and CDR2 is YSLEER in the germline V gene. V lost 1 base and J 10 bases, leaving 10 bases between the germline ends. CDR3 length equals 13 residues.

Turning to this clonotype: One end of the junction is discordant with germline, which a read error may explain. The genes are TRBV20-1 and TRBJ1-6; TRBD1 matches at 7 bases. The CDR3 is made up of 15 amino acids. In germline, CDR1 is DFQATT, CDR2 SNEGSKA (reference sequence). This CDR3 is CSARTGALFNSPFHF. CDR3 nucleotide sequence: TGCAGTGCTAGAACAGGGGCCCTCTTTAATTCACCCTTCCACTTT.